A selection of T cell receptor beta chains follows, all from one sample in a study of cytomegalovirus exposure and HLA in healthy donors. TCRdb's copy holds only in-frame clones and misses some; the assay was immunoSEQ multiplex PCR. This table has roughly 99,000 clones, roughly 83% appearing once. Sequencing was carried out using PBMCs. These receptors were collected from a male donor in good health and CMV-seropositive. Each CDR3 is given with its conserved first and last residue. Fields, in order: CDR3 length, J gene, V gene, CDR3 protein.

15,TRBJ2-1,TRBV28,CASSLGGVGMVEQFF
16,TRBJ1-5,TRBV6-1,CASSDPSPGSNQPQHF
14,TRBJ2-7,TRBV9,CSSSVTSGGEEQYF
14,TRBJ1-2,TRBV29-1,CSVEVAGLGYGYTF
14,TRBJ2-7,TRBV7-2,CASSFSGAPYEQYF
13,.,TRBV30,CAWQQGAPYEQYF
13,TRBJ1-5,TRBV7-2,CASSLESDQPQHF
13,TRBJ1-5,TRBV6-1,CASSDISNQPQHF
14,TRBJ1-1,TRBV4-3,CASSQGTRAPAAFF
14,TRBJ2-7,TRBV7-9,CASSLGTGRSEQYF
14,TRBJ2-1,TRBV30,CAWSVGLANNEQFF
12,.,TRBV30,CAWSTTGNEQYF
17,TRBJ1-1,TRBV4-1,CASISRRGGSSTTEAFF
16,TRBJ1-6,TRBV15,CATSPRGGMIGSPLHF
13,TRBJ2-3,TRBV30,CAWRLAATDTQYF
10,TRBJ1-1,TRBV29-1,CLVGDSEAFF
15,TRBJ2-1,TRBV30,CAWSVSGRAYNEQFF
12,TRBJ1-6,TRBV9,CASSDLSSPLHF
12,TRBJ1-3,TRBV11-2,CASSQGGNTIYF
13,TRBJ2-2,TRBV19,CASSITETGELFF
15,TRBJ1-2,TRBV6-6,CASRPEDSALYGYTF
15,TRBJ2-7,TRBV6-1,CASSETGQGTYEQYF
15,TRBJ2-6,TRBV6-5,CASTGGISGANVLTF
13,TRBJ2-7,TRBV2,CASKSASSYEQYF
14,TRBJ1-5,TRBV6-6,CATQQRQGGQPQHF
16,TRBJ2-1,TRBV13,CASSWRSGGVRNEQFF
17,TRBJ2-7,TRBV5-6,CASSLGLAGGDSYEQYF
16,TRBJ1-3,TRBV6-6,CASSYPTGGSGNTIYF
12,TRBJ2-7,TRBV30,CAWGTGSYEQYF
15,TRBJ2-7,TRBV6-5,CASRMGHLSSYEQYF
14,TRBJ1-2,TRBV19,CASSTTGGGYGYTF
15,TRBJ1-3,TRBV12-5,CASVLGGTGRNTIYF
13,TRBJ1-1,TRBV5-4,CASGTELNTEAFF
19,TRBJ2-7,TRBV21-1,CASSQYTGLAVTVGDEQYF
15,TRBJ1-2,TRBV19,CASSALDRINYGYTF
17,TRBJ1-5,TRBV4-1,CASSPGTGGYSNQPQHF
15,TRBJ1-6,TRBV7-8,CASSLYQGANSPLHF
13,TRBJ2-7,TRBV29-1,CSVRERGGYEQYF